These 9 T cell receptor beta chains were sequenced from one sample in a study of graft-versus-host responses after intestinal transplantation (dated by TCRdb to about 2021). The time point label here, explained by the study, means: cells obtained before transplantation from donor or recipient. No antigen has been assigned to these receptors. Library preparation employed the immunoSEQ multiplex PCR assay. TCRdb re-hosts the immuneACCESS table, in-frame sequences only. Its copies lack some clones; in the studies checked, an unresolved V gene accounts for under half of them, and the cause for the rest is not known. The sample has fewer than 90,000 clones on record, 85% to 95% of them singletons. 0.15% to 0.2% of the sample rests with the top ten. The sequencing used unstimulated CD4+ T cells sorted from spleen or lymph node cells, collected before transplant. The receptors come from a human donor who was the organ donor for an intestinal transplant.

This clone was seen once. The chain combines TRBV30 with TRBJ1-2, with D perhaps matching TRBD1 (5 bases). This CDR3 comprises 10 residues. The V end was cut by 5 bases, the J end by 4 bases, with 5 bases between. Germline CDR1 and CDR2: GTSNPN and SVGIG (reference sequence). CDR3 sequence: CAWQGYGYTF. The CDR3 nucleotides read TGTGCCTGGCAGGGCTATGGCTACACCTTC.

The V call is TRBV11-1, the J call TRBJ1-6; D is perhaps TRBD1 (5 bases). Germline CDR1 SGHAT, CDR2 FQDESV (reference sequence). The CDR3 runs 18 residues. The ends were cut back, 5 bases at V and 0 bases at J, with 17 bases in the middle. The CDR3 is CASSPRVRQSSYNSPLHF. CDR3 nucleotide sequence: TGTGCCAGCAGCCCCCGAGTACGACAGAGCTCCTATAATTCACCCCTCCACTTT. Full variable domain (missing parts from reference TRBV11-1 and TRBJ1-6): EAEVAQSPRYKITEKSQAVAFWCDPISGHATLYWYRQILGQGPELLVQFQDESVVDDSQLPKDRFSAERLKGVDSTLKIQPAELGDSAMYLCASSPRVRQSSYNSPLHFGNGTRLTVT.

The rearrangement uses TRBV9 and TRBJ2-2; TRBD2 might be the D (6 bases). This CDR3 is 15 amino acids long. V shed 1 base and J shed 7 bases, with 14 bases lying between them. Germline V CDR1 and CDR2: SGDLS, YYNGEE. The CDR3 DNA sequence: TGTGCCAGCAGCGTATTCTCTAGCGACATCGGGGAGCTGTTTTTT. It encodes CASSVFSSDIGELFF.

The rearrangement uses TRBV28 and TRBJ1-2; 8 nucleotides agree with TRBD1. The germline gives CDR1 MDHEN, CDR2 SYDVKM. J lost 8 bases, V lost 5 bases, and 10 bases had no gene match. CDR3 length: 14 residues. The CDR3 loop reads CASSGNRGLGGYTF. The CDR3 bases are TGTGCCAGCAGTGGGAACAGGGGGTTGGGGGGCTACACCTTC.

The chain links TRBV19 to TRBJ1-6; D gene uncertain. The CDR3 is made up of 15 amino acids. V gave up 5 bases and J gave up 5 bases, with 13 bases separating them. Germline CDR1 is LNHDA and CDR2 is SQIVND (reference sequence). The CDR3 protein is CASSYRRENNSPLHF. CDR3 DNA sequence: TGTGCCAGTAGTTACCGCCGGGAAAATAATTCACCCCTCCACTTT.

The chain employs TRBV7-3 and TRBJ2-5; D remains ambiguous. This CDR3 region has 15 residues. The germline V and J ends were trimmed by 0 bases and 5 bases, with 13 bases remaining between them. In germline, CDR1 is SGHTA, CDR2 FQGTGA. CDR3 in amino acids: CASSLTPALGETQYF. The CDR3 DNA reads TGTGCCAGCAGCTTAACGCCGGCTTTGGGGGAGACCCAGTACTTC.

The rearrangement joins TRBV11-3 to TRBJ2-7; 7 nucleotides agree with TRBD1. Germline loops: CDR1 SGHNT, CDR2 YENEEA. The CDR3 totals 13 residues. Losses at the gene ends were 5 bases for V and 2 bases for J; bases not matched to a gene: 3. The CDR3 DNA sequence: TGTGCCAGCAGCCGGGACAGTGCCTACGAGCAGTACTTC. Residues: CASSRDSAYEQYF.

This sequence joins TRBV5-1 and TRBJ1-1; no clear D gene. V was shortened by 1 base and J by 1 base, with 8 bases between the two germline ends. The CDR3 length is 14 residues. CDR1 and CDR2 from the germline V gene are SGHRS and YFSETQ. CDR3: CASSLTGKNTEAFF. In DNA form, the CDR3 reads TGCGCCAGCAGCTTGACCGGGAAGAACACTGAAGCTTTCTTT.

The rearrangement joins TRBV28 to TRBJ2-6; 9 bases are a match to TRBD2. The CDR3 has 15 residues. Trimming cost V 7 bases and J 4 bases; bases outside gene matches: 5. Per the germline V gene, CDR1 is MDHEN and CDR2 is SYDVKM. CDR3 protein: CASTQAGGGANVLTF. The DNA for the CDR3 is TGTGCCAGCACCCAAGCGGGGGGAGGGGCCAACGTCCTGACTTTC.